Listed below are T cell receptor beta chains from one sample, sequenced in a study of blood T cell repertoires in COVID-19. The table came from immunoSEQ multiplex PCR; TCRdb's copy has only in-frame clones and leaves some out. The repertoire holds 490,000 or so clones, roughly 90% seen once, with 1.5% to 2% in the top ten. The sequenced sample was PBMCs or T cells enriched from blood (not recorded which). The source is a woman between 40 and 55 years old who had recovered from COVID-19. The CDR3 runs from the conserved cysteine through the conserved F or W.

v_call | cdr3_aa
TRBV6-2/TRBV6-3 | CASSYSLAGSYQETQYF
TRBV10-3 | CAISESGSNSPLHF
TRBV7-9 | CASSIGGPGTGNEQYF
TRBV4-3 | CASSQDATDLSNQPQHF
TRBV28 | CASSLYPERAYEQYF
TRBV7-7 | CASSPGAGGIGEKLFF
TRBV29-1 | CSVVGRSRDRGPNTGELFF
TRBV29-1 | CSGMDTASTEAFF
TRBV5-1 | CASSLYPDRVNTEAFF
TRBV5-4 | CASSSDRGWAGYTF
TRBV7-9 | CATTSGQGFPGELFF
TRBV28 | CASSNPTGAGNTIYF
TRBV3-1/TRBV3-2 | CASSQDPSGVYNEQFF
TRBV9 | CASSSRTSGYNEQFF
TRBV19 | CASSMGWDRGRETQYF
TRBV7-8 | CASSLDSPGQYF
TRBV9 | CASSSTTSIREQFF